This entry lists 15 T cell receptor beta chains sequenced from one sample in a study of blood T cell repertoires in COVID-19. TCRdb's copy holds only in-frame clones and misses some; the assay was immunoSEQ multiplex PCR. Counted here are approximately 200,000 clones, about nine tenths occurring once; the ten biggest clones make up roughly 4.1%. Source material: peripheral blood. The receptor source for this set is a man aged 45-65 years with acute or convalescent COVID-19.

V and J are TRBV19 and TRBJ1-5, with unresolved D. The CDR3 runs to 13 residues. Per the germline V gene, CDR1 is LNHDA and CDR2 is SQIVND (reference sequence). Here the CDR3 reads CAVGEQRDQPQHF. The CDR3 DNA sequence: TGTGCTGTTGGGGAACAGAGGGATCAGCCCCAGCATTTT.

J is TRBJ2-7 and V is TRBV30; 12 positions match TRBD2. The junction had 10 bases not matched to a gene; V was cut back by 2 bases and J by 11 bases. Germline CDR1 reads GTSNPN; CDR2 reads SVGIG (reference sequence). This CDR3 comprises 14 residues. CDR3 DNA: TGTGCCTGGAGTATCGGGACTAGCGGGCTAACTGAGTACTTC. Amino acid sequence: CAWSIGTSGLTEYF.

The chain employs TRBV6-4 and TRBJ2-3; 10 bases fit TRBD2. V lost 2 bases to trimming and J lost 4 bases; unmatched junction nucleotides: 6. The CDR3 spans 16 residues. Germline lookup yields CDR1 MRHNA and CDR2 SNTAGT. In DNA, the CDR3 is TGTGCCAGCAGTGACGGAGCGGGGGGGCCTCCAGATACGCAGTATTTT. It yields the protein CASSDGAGGPPDTQYF.

This rearrangement joins TRBV28 to TRBJ1-4, with D hard to call. Trimming cost V 5 bases and J 0 bases, with 10 bases left between them. There are 15 residues in the CDR3. Per germline, CDR1 MDHEN and CDR2 SYDVKM. CDR3 amino acids: CASSPSGATNEKLFF. The CDR3 nucleotides read TGTGCCAGCAGTCCCTCAGGCGCAACTAATGAAAAACTGTTTTTT.

The CDR3 protein is CASSRNGGEANYGYTF. CDR3 bases: TGCGCCAGCAGCCGCAACGGGGGGGAAGCTAACTATGGCTACACCTTC. The V and J genes are TRBV5-1 and TRBJ1-2; D might be TRBD1 (5 bases). Germline V gene data show CDR1 as SGHRS and CDR2 as YFSETQ. V was clipped by 4 bases and J by 0 bases, with 16 bases between them. The CDR3 is 16 residues long.

This clone was detected once. This chain connects TRBV29-1 to TRBJ1-2; 7 nucleotides agree with TRBD1. In germline, CDR1 is SQVTM, CDR2 ANQGSEA. The trim removed 6 bases at V and 4 bases at J, leaving 11 bases unmatched. The CDR3 is 14 residues long. CDR3 in amino acids: CSVPTGTDFYGYTF. The CDR3 bases are TGCAGCGTACCGACCGGGACAGACTTCTATGGCTACACCTTC. The full variable domain, with the rest looked up from reference TRBV29-1 and TRBJ1-2, is SAVISQKPSRDICQRGTSLTIQCQVDSQVTMMFWYRQQPGQSLTLIATANQGSEATYESGFVIDKFPISRPNLTFSTLTVSNMSPEDSSIYLCSVPTGTDFYGYTFGSGTRLTVV.

The chain links TRBV6-2 or TRBV6-3 to TRBJ2-6; D ambiguous. The V gene lost 0 bases and the J gene lost 7 bases, with 7 bases spanning the gap. Germline CDR1 reads MNHEY; CDR2 reads SVGEGT. This CDR3 contains 14 residues. The CDR3 DNA reads TGTGCCAGCAGTTACTCGGGCCCAGCCAACGTCCTGACTTTC. Protein: CASSYSGPANVLTF.

The genes are TRBV5-5 and TRBJ1-4, with TRBD1 matching 7 bases. Germline CDR1 reads SGHKS; CDR2 reads YYEKEE (reference sequence). CDR3 length equals 16 residues. V trimming: 2 bases; J trimming: 5 bases; junction bases outside the gene matches: 9. CDR3 nucleotide sequence: TGTGCCAGCAGCTTACGGCCGGGACAGCCAAATGAAAAACTGTTTTTT. Its translation is CASSLRPGQPNEKLFF. Filled out from reference TRBV5-5 and TRBJ1-4, the complete variable domain reads DAGVTQSPTHLIKTRGQQVTLRCSPISGHKSVSWYQQVLGQGPQFIFQYYEKEERGRGNFPDRFSARQFPNYSSELNVNALLLGDSALYLCASSLRPGQPNEKLFFGSGTQLSVL.

The chain uses TRBV5-1 and TRBJ2-7; tentative D call: TRBD2 (6 bases). The CDR3 has 12 amino acids. With 7 bases removed from V and 6 bases from J, the gap between germline ends came to 14 bases. Per the germline V gene, CDR1 is SGHRS and CDR2 is YFSETQ. DNA for the CDR3: TGCGCCAGCCCACACGGGCGGGGCGAGCAGTACTTC. Amino acids: CASPHGRGEQYF. The entire variable domain, with the rest obtained from reference TRBV5-1 and TRBJ2-7, is as follows: KAGVTQTPRYLIKTRGQQVTLSCSPISGHRSVSWYQQTPGQGLQFLFEYFSETQRNKGNFPGRFSGRQFSNSRSEMNVSTLELGDSALYLCASPHGRGEQYFGPGTRLTVT.

The chain joins TRBV29-1 to TRBJ2-2, with TRBD2 as a possible D gene (5 bases). The CDR3 is 13 residues long. The germline V and J ends were trimmed by 2 bases and 7 bases, with 11 bases remaining between them. CDR1 SQVTM and CDR2 ANQGSEA come from the germline V gene. The chain's CDR3 is CSVERRLNGELFF. For the CDR3, the DNA is TGCAGCGTTGAACGGAGGTTAAACGGGGAGCTGTTTTTT.

The chain recombines TRBV6-1 with TRBJ2-2; D is possibly TRBD1 (5 bases). V dropped 1 base and J dropped 2 bases, with 8 bases sitting between them. The germline gives CDR1 MNHNS, CDR2 SASEGT. The CDR3 is made up of 15 amino acids. CDR3 coding DNA: TGTGCCAGCAGTGAAGTAGGGGCTAACACCGGGGAGCTGTTTTTT. Amino acid sequence: CASSEVGANTGELFF.

This chain joins TRBV3-1 (or the pseudogene TRBV3-2) and TRBJ1-2; D ambiguous. V was shortened by 1 base and J by 7 bases, with 13 bases between the two germline ends. The germline V gene has CDR1 LGHDT and CDR2 YNNKEL (reference sequence). The CDR3 runs 14 residues. This CDR3 reads CASSQVRGSGGYTF. Here the CDR3 DNA reads TGTGCCAGCAGCCAAGTCCGAGGGTCCGGTGGCTACACCTTC.

V gene TRBV11-2 combines with J gene TRBJ1-6; 7 bases fit TRBD1. CDR1 and CDR2 (germline): SGHAT, FQNNGV. This CDR3 comprises 15 residues. Trimming took 0 bases from V and 7 from J; bases not matched to a gene: 3. Here the CDR3 reads CASSLESGGNSPLHF. DNA for the CDR3: TGTGCCAGCAGCTTAGAGTCAGGGGGAAATTCACCCCTCCACTTT.

This clone was counted between two and nine times. The gene calls are TRBV4-1 and TRBJ1-3, with D maybe TRBD1 (5 bases). The germline V and J ends were trimmed by 4 bases and 8 bases, with 21 bases remaining between them. Germline assignment: CDR1 MGHRA and CDR2 YSYEKL. The CDR3 is 16 amino acids. CDR3 bases: TGCGCCAGCAGCCCGGCCTACAGGTATACGGGAGACACCATATATTTT. Translated: CASSPAYRYTGDTIYF.

This clone occurred once. The V gene is TRBV18, the J gene TRBJ2-1; TRBD1 is a possible D gene (7 bases). Germline V gives CDR1 KGHSH, CDR2 LQKENI. The CDR3 loop spans 18 amino acids. With 1 base removed from V and 4 bases from J, the gap between germline ends came to 20 bases. The CDR3 region has the DNA TGTGCCAGCTCACCACTTCCGATCGGCAGGGGGGTTTACAATGAGCAGTTCTTC. It yields the protein CASSPLPIGRGVYNEQFF.